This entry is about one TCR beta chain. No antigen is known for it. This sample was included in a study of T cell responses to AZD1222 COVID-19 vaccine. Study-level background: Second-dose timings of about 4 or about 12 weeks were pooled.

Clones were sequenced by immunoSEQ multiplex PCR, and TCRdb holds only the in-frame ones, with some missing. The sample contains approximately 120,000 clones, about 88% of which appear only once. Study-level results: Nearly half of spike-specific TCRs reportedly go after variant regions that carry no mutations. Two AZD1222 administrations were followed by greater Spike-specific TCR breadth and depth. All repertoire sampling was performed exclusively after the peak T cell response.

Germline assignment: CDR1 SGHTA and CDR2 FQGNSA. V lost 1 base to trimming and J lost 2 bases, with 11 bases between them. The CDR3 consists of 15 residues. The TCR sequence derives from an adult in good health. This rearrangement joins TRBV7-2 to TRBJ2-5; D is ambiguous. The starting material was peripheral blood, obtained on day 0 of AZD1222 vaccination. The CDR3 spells CASSLGSGIQETQYF. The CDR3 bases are TGTGCCAGCAGCTTAGGGTCAGGAATTCAAGAGACCCAGTACTTC.